The 5 T cell receptor beta chains listed next were all sequenced from one sample in a study of cytomegalovirus exposure and HLA in healthy donors. Researchers ran the PCR with 60 Vbeta and 13 Jbeta primers. Clones were sequenced by immunoSEQ multiplex PCR, and TCRdb holds only the in-frame ones, with some missing. The sample yields 80,000 to 95,000 clones, of which the top ten take up around 1.1%. The sample taken for sequencing was PBMCs. These receptors all come from a woman between 25 and 40 years old in good health and CMV-seronegative.

The chain uses TRBV14 and TRBJ2-1; D not certain. The CDR3 sequence is 14 residues long. Germline V gene data show CDR1 as SGHDN and CDR2 as FVKESK. Trimming left V 1 base short and J 4 bases short, with 8 bases between. CDR3 in DNA: TGTGCCAGCAGCCAAGGTCTCCTGTACAATGAGCAGTTCTTC. Translation gives CASSQGLLYNEQFF.

This chain links TRBV28 with TRBJ2-7; TRBD2 matches 9 bases. The junction had 15 bases not matched to a gene; V was cut back by 7 bases and J by 5 bases. The CDR3 runs to 16 residues. Germline loops: CDR1 MDHEN, CDR2 SYDVKM. The CDR3 here is CASTTPREGLSDEQYF. Written as DNA, the CDR3 is TGTGCCAGCACCACGCCGCGGGAGGGCCTTAGTGACGAGCAGTACTTC.

DNA of the CDR3: TGTGCCTGGAGGGATGCAGGGGGCACTGGCTACACCTTC. Its protein product is CAWRDAGGTGYTF. This chain links TRBV30 with TRBJ1-2; 8 bases match TRBD1. V was clipped by 3 bases and J by 7 bases; unmatched bases: 7. The CDR3 extends over 13 amino acids. Germline lookup yields CDR1 GTSNPN and CDR2 SVGIG (reference sequence).

The gene calls are TRBV7-9 and TRBJ2-3; 7 nucleotides match TRBD2. Per germline, CDR1 SEHNR and CDR2 FQNEAQ (reference sequence). V was pared by 4 bases and J by 3 bases, with 10 bases of the junction left unmatched. The CDR3 runs 16 residues. The CDR3 coding sequence is TGTGCCAGCAGCTCCCGCCGACTAGCAGGAACAGATACGCAGTATTTT. Translating it yields CASSSRRLAGTDTQYF.

V gene TRBV6-4 combines with J gene TRBJ1-6; possible D gene TRBD1, 5 bases. From germline, CDR1 is MRHNA and CDR2 SNTAGT. V was trimmed by 1 base and J by 7 bases, leaving 8 bases between them. CDR3 length: 14 amino acids. The CDR3 is CASSDWGGNSPLHF. The CDR3 DNA reads TGTGCCAGCAGTGACTGGGGGGGGAATTCACCCCTCCACTTT.